The 15 T cell receptor beta chains given below trace back to one sample, sequenced in a study of T cell responses to AZD1222 COVID-19 vaccine. Clones were sequenced by immunoSEQ multiplex PCR, and TCRdb holds only the in-frame ones, with some missing. The sample contains about 84,000 clones, around 85% of which appear only once. Sequenced here: peripheral blood, sampled 28 days after the second AZD1222 dose. These receptors all stem from an adult who received the AZD1222 COVID-19 vaccine.

CDR3 bases: TGTGCCAGCAGCTCCAGGGACAGGGACTACGAGCAGTACTTC. It translates to CASSSRDRDYEQYF. V usage is TRBV28 and J usage is TRBJ2-7; 9 bases fit TRBD1. The CDR3 sequence is 14 residues long. The V gene end was trimmed by 6 bases and the J gene end by 3 bases; junction bases not matched to a gene: 6. Germline CDR1 and CDR2: MDHEN and SYDVKM.

On this clone itself: An end of the junction does not agree with germline; a read error may underlie this. CDR3 loop: CASSRDRAKYGYTF. CDR3 in DNA: TGTGCCAGCAGCAGGGACAGGGCTAAGTATGGCTACACCTTC. The chain joins TRBV6-5 to TRBJ1-2, with 9 nucleotides matching TRBD1. This CDR3 has 14 residues. Per germline, CDR1 MNHEY and CDR2 SVGAGI.

This chain connects TRBV27 to TRBJ2-6, with no clear D. The V gene's germline CDR1 is MNHEY and CDR2 SMNVEV (reference sequence). V was shortened by 1 base and J by 6 bases, with 4 bases between the two germline ends. The length of the CDR3 is 13 residues. The CDR3 DNA is TGTGCCAGCAGTTTATTGTCGGCCAACGTCCTGACTTTC. Its protein is CASSLLSANVLTF. Supplemented by reference TRBV27 and TRBJ2-6, the full variable domain reads EAQVTQNPRYLITVTGKKLTVTCSQNMNHEYMSWYRQDPGLGLRQIYYSMNVEVTDKGDVPEGYKVSRKEKRNFPLILESPSPNQTSLYFCASSLLSANVLTFGAGSRLTVL.

The CDR3: CASSAIHGYTF. CDR3 DNA: TGTGCCAGCAGCGCAATACATGGCTACACCTTC. The V call is TRBV3-1 (or the pseudogene TRBV3-2), the J call TRBJ1-2; D gene ambiguous. Looked up from germline, CDR1 is LGHDT and CDR2 is YNNKEL (reference sequence). With 5 bases removed from V and 6 bases from J, the gap between germline ends came to 7 bases. The CDR3 has 11 amino acids.

This chain joins TRBV4-1 and TRBJ1-2, with TRBD1 as a possible D gene (6 bases). Germline lookup yields CDR1 MGHRA and CDR2 YSYEKL. With 4 bases removed from V and 1 base from J, the gap between germline ends came to 13 bases. CDR3 length equals 15 residues. DNA of the CDR3: TGCGCCAGCAGCCCGACCCAGGGGAATAACTATGGCTACACCTTC. Translation: CASSPTQGNNYGYTF.

This clone was observed a few times. The chain recombines TRBV24-1 with TRBJ2-7; D unclear. Trimming shortened V by 9 bases and J by 1 base, and 15 bases separated the two germline ends. CDR3 size: 14 residues. Germline-derived CDR1 and CDR2 are KGHDR and SFDVKD. The CDR3 DNA follows: TGTGCCACCCAAGCTGTACCGAAGTCCTACGAGCAGTACGTC. Protein product: CATQAVPKSYEQYV.

The chain recombines TRBV9 with TRBJ2-2, with a weak D call TRBD1 (6 bases). V was pared by 3 bases and J by 0 bases, with 12 bases between. Germline CDR1 and CDR2: SGDLS and YYNGEE. CDR3 length: 16 amino acids. CDR3 residues: CASSARTDPNTGELFF. The CDR3 DNA is TGTGCCAGCAGCGCACGGACAGACCCGAACACCGGGGAGCTGTTTTTT. The whole variable domain, filled in from reference TRBV9 and TRBJ2-2, reads DSGVTQTPKHLITATGQRVTLRCSPRSGDLSVYWYQQSLDQGLQFLIQYYNGEERAKGNILERFSAQQFPDLHSELNLSSLELGDSALYFCASSARTDPNTGELFFGEGSRLTVL.

This clone was counted between two and nine times. The V and J genes are TRBV12-3 or TRBV12-4 and TRBJ2-1, with D possibly being TRBD1 (5 bases). V shed 6 bases and J shed 5 bases, with 5 bases lying between them. The CDR3 totals 11 residues. The CDR3 coding sequence is TGTGCCAGCAGGGACAACAATGAGCAGTTCTTC. This gives the protein CASRDNNEQFF.

The chain combines TRBV18 with TRBJ1-1; no firm D call. The CDR3 extends over 14 amino acids. The germline V and J ends were trimmed by 3 bases and 5 bases, with 13 bases remaining between them. Germline V lookup: CDR1 KGHSH, CDR2 LQKENI. The CDR3 coding sequence is TGTGCCAGCTCACCGGATCCCCGCCGGACTGAAGCTTTCTTT. Translation: CASSPDPRRTEAFF. Full variable domain (remainder filled in from reference TRBV18 and TRBJ1-1): NAGVMQNPRHLVRRRGQEARLRCSPMKGHSHVYWYRQLPEEGLKFMVYLQKENIIDESGMPKERFSAEFPKEGPSILRIQQVVRGDSAAYFCASSPDPRRTEAFFGQGTRLTVV.

This CDR3 reads CAISESRASGASTDTQYF. CDR3 sequence (DNA): TGTGCCATCAGTGAGTCAAGGGCTAGCGGGGCTAGCACAGATACGCAGTATTTT. This chain links TRBV10-3 with TRBJ2-3; 9 bases line up with TRBD2. The ends lost 0 bases at V and 0 bases at J; junction bases unmatched: 7. CDR1 and CDR2 (germline): ENHRY, SYGVKD. The CDR3 extends over 18 amino acids.

This clone has a single count. V and J are TRBV14 and TRBJ1-2; no definite D call. CDR1 and CDR2 (germline): SGHDN, FVKESK. The length of the CDR3 is 13 residues. Trimming removed 2 bases at V and 6 bases at J, with 10 bases between. CDR3 nucleotides: TGTGCCAGCAGCCAAATTCAAAGGGATGGCTACACCTTC. It codes for CASSQIQRDGYTF.

V usage is TRBV28 and J usage is TRBJ1-2, with D possibly matching TRBD1 (5 bases). The ends were cut back, 8 bases at V and 10 bases at J, with 17 bases in the middle. Germline V lookup: CDR1 MDHEN, CDR2 SYDVKM. There are 12 residues in the CDR3. The chain's CDR3 is CASGHTGVAYTF. DNA of the CDR3: TGTGCCAGCGGGCACACAGGCGTTGCCTACACCTTC.

V is TRBV18 and J is TRBJ2-2; possibly TRBD2 for D (6 bases). The CDR3 spans 15 residues. CDR1 KGHSH and CDR2 LQKENI come from the germline V gene. Deletions cut 3 bases from V and 1 base from J, with 9 bases between. The CDR3 sequence is CASSPRLVNTGELFF. As DNA, the CDR3 is TGTGCCAGCTCACCGAGACTAGTGAACACCGGGGAGCTGTTTTTT.

The chain uses TRBV9 and TRBJ2-5, with 11 bases that match TRBD2. Germline assignment: CDR1 SGDLS and CDR2 YYNGEE. J lost 2 bases, V lost 6 bases, and 6 bases had no gene match. The CDR3 has 15 amino acids. The CDR3 loop reads CASTLAGGTQETQYF. The CDR3 DNA reads TGTGCCAGCACCCTAGCGGGGGGTACTCAAGAGACCCAGTACTTC.

This chain links TRBV27 with TRBJ2-7; D might be TRBD2 (6 bases). CDR3 length: 17 residues. V lost 3 bases and J lost 3, with 21 bases in between. In germline, CDR1 is MNHEY, CDR2 SMNVEV (reference sequence). CDR3 residues: CASSFRLSGSEHYEQYF. The CDR3 nucleotides read TGTGCCAGCAGTTTCCGCCTGAGCGGGTCCGAACACTACGAGCAGTACTTC.